A single count supports the clone carrying this T cell receptor beta chain. J lost 4 bases, V lost 11 bases, and 10 bases had no gene match. Germline V gene lookup returns CDR1 SNHLY and CDR2 FYNNEI. The CDR3 spans 13 residues. This record comes from a study of blood T cell repertoires in COVID-19. About the study: Italy, Spain and the United States were the sources of the convalescent and acute COVID-19 samples.

Generated by immunoSEQ multiplex PCR, the TCRdb table keeps only in-frame clones and is missing some. Here the sample spans about 480,000 clones, roughly 89% being singletons. Patients in Seattle were enrolled during active infection, then followed longitudinally. This sequence originates from a man between 18 and 35 years old with COVID-19, enrolled during active disease. V is TRBV2 and J is TRBJ2-7; TRBD1 matches 8 bases. Sequencing input: peripheral blood. The CDR3 sequence: CAGAGTGGYEQYF. CDR3 nucleotides: TGTGCCGGCGCCGGGACAGGAGGTTACGAGCAGTACTTC.